Below, 25 T cell receptor beta chains from the same sample are listed, as sequenced in a study of CD4 T cells in relation to SARS-CoV-2 and coronaviruses (TCRdb year 2021). CD4+ T cells from unexposed donors were collected before the COVID-19 pandemic (2011-2018). After approximately 11 days of culture, CD4+ T cells were isolated with the EasySep CD4+ T cell isolation kit. The antigens these receptors bind are not known. The method behind the library was the immunoSEQ multiplex PCR assay. In its TCRdb copy, this immuneACCESS table keeps in-frame sequences only and misses some clones. Where compared with another copy, unresolved V genes explain less than half of these, and the others have no known cause. The sample records 20,000 to 25,000 clones, 55% to 75% of which are singletons. Jointly, the top ten make up around 17% of the sample. The sequenced material came from CD4+ T cells from PBMCs, cultured in vitro. These receptors were taken from a human donor in good health.

This clone was recorded a few times. The chain couples TRBV7-9 to TRBJ2-1; D gene unclear. V dropped 4 bases and J dropped 6 bases, with 7 bases sitting between them. CDR3 size: 12 residues. Germline V CDR1 and CDR2: SEHNR, FQNEAQ (reference sequence). The CDR3 coding sequence is TGTGCCAGCAGCTCCAGACTCAATGAGCAGTTCTTC. Its protein product is CASSSRLNEQFF.

Here the CDR3 reads CASSLATASYNSPLHF. The CDR3 bases are TGTGCCAGCAGTTTAGCAACAGCCTCCTATAATTCACCCCTCCACTTT. The chain couples TRBV28 to TRBJ1-6, with D unresolved. Germline CDR1 and CDR2: MDHEN and SYDVKM. Trimming cost V 2 bases and J 0 bases, with 8 bases left between them. The CDR3 sequence is 16 residues long.

The gene calls are TRBV10-3 and TRBJ2-1, with TRBD2 matching over 11 bases. This CDR3 is 15 amino acids long. The germline V gene has CDR1 ENHRY and CDR2 SYGVKD. The V segment lost 6 bases and the J segment 7 bases; nucleotides outside the gene matches: 8. The chain's CDR3 is CAISLAGGPGNEQFF. Here the CDR3 DNA reads TGTGCCATCAGCTTAGCGGGGGGGCCGGGGAATGAGCAGTTCTTC.

The rearrangement uses TRBV4-1 and TRBJ2-7; D remains ambiguous. V was pared by 1 base and J by 5 bases, with 6 bases between. Per germline, CDR1 MGHRA and CDR2 YSYEKL. The CDR3 is 12 residues long. The chain's CDR3 is CASSQVGNEQYF. The CDR3, as DNA: TGCGCCAGCAGCCAAGTTGGAAACGAGCAGTACTTC.

This clone has a handful of counts. The rearrangement joins TRBV2 to TRBJ2-2; TRBD2 might be the D (5 bases). Trimming took off 6 bases at V and 4 bases at J, with 15 bases between the two ends. This CDR3 has 15 residues. CDR1 is SNHLY, CDR2 FYNNEI, per germline. The CDR3 sequence is CASRTGLASTGELFF. CDR3 in DNA: TGTGCCAGCAGGACCGGGCTAGCCTCCACCGGGGAGCTGTTTTTT.

The count of this clone is one. The chain recombines TRBV5-1 with TRBJ2-5; 8 bases are a match to TRBD2. The V and J ends lost 1 base and 1 base, in that order; junction bases with no gene match: 9. This CDR3 is built from 17 residues. The V gene's germline CDR1 is SGHRS and CDR2 YFSETQ. The CDR3 loop reads CASSLRVAGSLQETQYF. DNA of the CDR3: TGCGCCAGCAGCTTGAGGGTAGCGGGAAGTCTCCAAGAGACCCAGTACTTC.

This clone was seen a few times. In DNA form, the CDR3 reads TGTGCCAGCAGCCGAGGACATTACTCCTACAATGAGCAGTTCTTC. It codes for CASSRGHYSYNEQFF. The gene calls are TRBV11-2 and TRBJ2-1, with D perhaps TRBD1 (5 bases). Trimming shortened V by 5 bases and J by 0 bases, and 11 bases separated the two germline ends. CDR3 length equals 15 residues. Germline CDR1 SGHAT, CDR2 FQNNGV.

The chain is built from TRBV7-9 and TRBJ2-5, with unresolved D. The CDR3 spans 13 residues. Germline-derived CDR1 and CDR2 are SEHNR and FQNEAQ (reference sequence). V lost 4 bases, J lost 1 base, and 7 bases lay in between. The CDR3 nucleotides are TGTGCCAGCAGCTACCCGGGCCAAGAGACCCAGTACTTC. The encoded protein is CASSYPGQETQYF.

The chain is built from TRBV6-5 and TRBJ2-7; no firm D call. V was trimmed by 6 bases and J by 3 bases, leaving 18 bases between them. The CDR3 runs 15 residues. CDR1 and CDR2 from the germline V gene are MNHEY and SVGAGI. The DNA for the CDR3 is TGTGCCAGCAGGGGGATCACTTTCGCTCTCTACGAGCAGTACTTC. It translates to CASRGITFALYEQYF.

The gene calls are TRBV19 and TRBJ1-3; D unresolved. The length of the CDR3 is 17 residues. Trimming took off 5 bases at V and 5 bases at J, with 22 bases between the two ends. CDR1 and CDR2 from the germline V gene are LNHDA and SQIVND (reference sequence). In DNA, the CDR3 is TGTGCCAGTAGTCCACGTTCAGGTCCTCCTTATCGAAACACCATATATTTT. Residues: CASSPRSGPPYRNTIYF.

This clone occurred a few times. This sequence joins TRBV3-1 (or the pseudogene TRBV3-2) and TRBJ2-7, with D hard to call. The CDR3 is 20 amino acids. Germline V gene sequence: CDR1 LGHDT, CDR2 YNNKEL (reference sequence). V was trimmed by 2 bases and J by 0 bases, leaving 26 bases between them. The CDR3 bases are TGTGCCAGCAGCCAACTCGGACCGCTTACGATATTTCGTGGCTCCTACGAGCAGTACTTC. This sequence encodes CASSQLGPLTIFRGSYEQYF.

V usage is TRBV6-1 and J usage is TRBJ1-1; D may be TRBD1 (6 bases). Germline V gene data show CDR1 as MNHNS and CDR2 as SASEGT. The CDR3 loop spans 12 amino acids. V was shortened by 3 bases and J by 11 bases, with 13 bases between the two germline ends. CDR3 region: CASSESGAGAFF. The CDR3 DNA follows: TGTGCCAGCAGTGAGTCGGGGGCGGGCGCTTTCTTT.

The chain has TRBV4-1 and TRBJ2-3; D call uncertain. Trimming cost V 0 bases and J 2 bases, with 6 bases left between them. In germline, CDR1 is MGHRA, CDR2 YSYEKL. There are 14 residues in the CDR3. Here the CDR3 DNA reads TGCGCCAGCAGCCAAGATCGGGCCACAGATACGCAGTATTTT. Amino acids: CASSQDRATDTQYF.

V gene TRBV21-1 combines with J gene TRBJ2-3; the D call TRBD2 from the table was never checked on the DNA. TRBV21-1 is a documented pseudogene. The CDR3 consists of 19 residues. CDR3 protein: CASSKALEREGRDTDTQYF. CDR3 nucleotide sequence: TGTGCCAGCAGCAAAGCGCTCGAGCGGGAGGGCCGGGACACAGATACGCAGTATTTT.

The chain combines TRBV4-3 with TRBJ2-5; 8 positions agree with TRBD1. Germline V gene lookup returns CDR1 LGHNA and CDR2 YSLEER. CDR3 length: 15 amino acids. Unmatched junction bases numbered 5, after V lost 4 bases and J lost 1 base. The CDR3 loop is CASSLNTGGQETQYF. The DNA of the CDR3 is TGCGCCAGCAGCCTTAACACAGGGGGCCAAGAGACCCAGTACTTC.

This chain joins TRBV3-1 (or the pseudogene TRBV3-2) and TRBJ2-7; TRBD2 matches at 10 bases. Per germline, CDR1 LGHDT and CDR2 YNNKEL (reference sequence). The CDR3 is made up of 17 amino acids. The J segment lost 2 bases and the V segment lost 3 bases, leaving 10 bases of the junction unmatched. Here the CDR3 reads CASSQRLGLAHAYEQYF. CDR3 sequence (DNA): TGTGCCAGCAGCCAGAGACTGGGACTAGCGCATGCCTACGAGCAGTACTTC.

This chain connects TRBV19 to TRBJ2-3; D may correspond to TRBD1 or TRBD2 (7 bases each). V lost 5 bases and J 5 bases, leaving 17 bases between the germline ends. CDR1 LNHDA and CDR2 SQIVND come from the germline V gene (reference sequence). The CDR3 length is 15 residues. CDR3 sequence (DNA): TGTGCCAGTAGTTCCCAGGGGGGAGGGGAAGATACGCAGTATTTT. Protein product: CASSSQGGGEDTQYF.

This clone has only one observation. The chain couples TRBV14 to TRBJ1-2, with TRBD1 matching over 9 bases. In germline, CDR1 is SGHDN, CDR2 FVKESK. The CDR3 runs to 17 residues. The trim removed 0 bases at V and 5 bases at J, leaving 10 bases unmatched. The CDR3 DNA sequence: TGTGCCAGCAGCCAAGATCACGACAGGGGGGCACCTTATGGCTACACCTTC. Encoded protein: CASSQDHDRGAPYGYTF. The variable domain in full, completed from reference TRBV14 and TRBJ1-2, reads EAGVTQFPSHSVIEKGQTVTLRCDPISGHDNLYWYRRVMGKEIKFLLHFVKESKQDESGMPNNRFLAERTGGTYSTLKVQPAELEDSGVYFCASSQDHDRGAPYGYTFGSGTRLTVV.

In regard to this clone: Other DNA sequences from this sample encode an identical CDR3 as well. The chain is built from TRBV10-3 and TRBJ2-3; TRBD2 matches 7 bases. This CDR3 has 15 residues. The trim removed 4 bases at V and 1 base at J, leaving 5 bases unmatched. Germline V gives CDR1 ENHRY, CDR2 SYGVKD. CDR3 nucleotide sequence: TGTGCCATCAGTGCTTCCCGGGAGGGCACAGATACGCAGTATTTT. This encodes CAISASREGTDTQYF.

V gene TRBV9 combines with J gene TRBJ1-2; possibly TRBD1 for D (6 bases). The CDR3 has 13 amino acids. Trimming cost V 4 bases and J 5 bases, with 12 bases left between them. The germline V gene encodes CDR1 SGDLS and CDR2 YYNGEE. Written as DNA, the CDR3 is TGTGCCAGCAGCCAAGGACAGAATTATGGCTACACCTTC. Translated, it gives CASSQGQNYGYTF.

J is TRBJ2-7 and V is TRBV7-8, with 9 bases fitting TRBD1. Trimming took 0 bases from V and 13 from J; bases not matched to a gene: 4. Germline V lookup: CDR1 SGHVS, CDR2 FQNEAQ. The CDR3 is 12 amino acids. The CDR3 loop reads CASSLAAGQGYF. CDR3 DNA sequence: TGTGCCAGCAGCTTAGCAGCGGGACAGGGTTACTTC.

The rearrangement links TRBV29-1 to TRBJ2-5, with D hard to call. CDR3 length equals 12 residues. Trimming took 2 bases from V and 5 from J, leaving 9 bases between them. Germline V CDR1 and CDR2: SQVTM, ANQGSEA. The CDR3 here is CSVEHGPETQYF. In nucleotides, the CDR3 is TGCAGCGTTGAACACGGCCCGGAGACCCAGTACTTC.

The rearrangement links TRBV19 to TRBJ1-6, with TRBD1 as a possible D gene (6 bases). The germline V gene encodes CDR1 LNHDA and CDR2 SQIVND (reference sequence). This CDR3 region has 13 residues. V was cut by 4 bases and J by 10 bases, with 11 bases left in between. For the CDR3, the DNA is TGTGCCAGTAGTAACTGGGACAACTCACCCCTCCACTTT. The encoded protein is CASSNWDNSPLHF.

V usage is TRBV6-5 and J usage is TRBJ1-3; D not resolved. Germline CDR1 MNHEY, CDR2 SVGAGI. Trimming removed 6 bases from V and 2 bases from J, with 8 bases in between. The CDR3 contains 13 residues. CDR3 coding DNA: TGTGCCAGCAGGAGACAAACTGGAAACACCATATATTTT. As protein: CASRRQTGNTIYF.

The V gene is TRBV6-2 or TRBV6-3, the J gene TRBJ1-5; D unclear. Germline loops: CDR1 MNHEY, CDR2 SVGEGT. The V end was cut by 0 bases, the J end by 0 bases, with 9 bases between. This CDR3 contains 16 residues. The CDR3 DNA is TGTGCCAGCAGTTACTCGAGAGTTTATAGCAATCAGCCCCAGCATTTT. This codes for CASSYSRVYSNQPQHF.